Given below is one T cell receptor beta chain in context. Its matching antigen is unknown. Trimming stripped 0 bases from V and 1 base from J, with 9 bases between. The CDR3 consists of 15 residues. Germline V gene data show CDR1 as SGDLS and CDR2 as YYNGEE. The data were taken from a study of glioma-infiltrating T cells after dendritic cell vaccination. In the study overall: Dendritic cell vaccine was injected intradermally three times, biweekly. The study, taken as a whole, reports: Higher pretreatment TIL content predicted longer progression-free time and survival. No direct clonality-survival link was found; a diverse polyclonal response may matter.

Amplification used 60 V beta primers and 13 J beta primers. TCRdb's copy holds only in-frame clones and misses some; the assay was immunoSEQ multiplex PCR. The sample contains about 99,000 clones, about four fifths of which appear only once. This TCR came from a human donor with glioblastoma. Sample: blood, taken before dendritic cell vaccination. This chain connects TRBV9 to TRBJ2-3; D might be TRBD2 (6 bases). CDR3: CASSVEPGGTDTQYF. CDR3 bases: TGTGCCAGCAGCGTAGAGCCGGGAGGCACAGATACGCAGTATTTT.